This is a list of T cell receptor beta chains from one sample in a study of blood T cell repertoires in COVID-19. Sequencing was performed with immunoSEQ multiplex PCR; in TCRdb, only in-frame clones are kept and a portion is missing. The sample lists approximately 450,000 clones; roughly 91% were seen once. Sequenced: peripheral blood. Receptors were obtained from a woman younger than 45 with acute or convalescent COVID-19. CDR3s leave out the opening cysteine and the closing phenylalanine or tryptophan. A D gene is named only where the DNA matches it firmly.

v_gene,j_gene,d_gene,CDR3aa
TRBV10-1,TRBJ2-5,.,ASSEGQKETQY
TRBV24-1,TRBJ2-3,TRBD1,ATSDLKSRDSATDTQY
TRBV11-2,TRBJ2-7,.,ASSLGIYYEQY
TRBV6-5,TRBJ1-5,.,ASSYSGASNQPQH
TRBV18,TRBJ2-2,.,ASSLRTGELF
TRBV10-2,TRBJ2-3,.,ASSGYRDSTDTQY
TRBV7-9,TRBJ1-1,.,ASSFWSTVEFTEAF
TRBV4-2,TRBJ2-5,TRBD2,ASSHSSGGAEETQY
TRBV5-1,TRBJ2-7,.,ASSRGRQLEQQY
TRBV28,TRBJ1-2,.,ASSVVNYGYT
TRBV4-1,TRBJ2-7,TRBD2,ASSQDLSGGAEQY
TRBV7-2,TRBJ1-2,TRBD1,ASSLQGQGYYGYT
TRBV5-1,TRBJ2-7,.,ASSLAGGETNEQY
TRBV7-6,TRBJ2-5,.,ASSSVERGLLPLTQY
TRBV5-6,TRBJ2-5,TRBD1,ASSKRQGTQY
TRBV5-1,TRBJ1-6,TRBD1,ASSLLDRGLNSPLH
TRBV11-2,TRBJ2-7,TRBD1,ASDSKVGQGAFEQY
TRBV1,TRBJ2-3,.,TSSRVPGLPTDTQY
TRBV30,TRBJ1-2,.,AWRPAGFYGYT
TRBV5-1,TRBJ2-7,.,ASSFLFGAQGGGEQY
TRBV5-8,TRBJ1-6,TRBD1,ASSPILGDRGGSPLH
TRBV2,TRBJ2-5,.,ASTVSQFRGEGTQY
TRBV4-2,TRBJ1-3,.,ASSQELRNTIY
TRBV4-1,TRBJ2-1,.,ASSQVLGPSEQF
TRBV5-1,TRBJ1-6,.,ASSLQKPNSPLH
TRBV7-3,TRBJ2-7,TRBD2,ASSPPGGVCYEQY
TRBV29-1,TRBJ1-1,.,SAIQNTEAF
TRBV5-1,TRBJ2-1,TRBD2,ASSWGLAGGSYNEQF
TRBV11-1,TRBJ2-7,TRBD2,ASSLSSGGSYEQY
TRBV9,TRBJ1-4,.,ASSVGEGSTREKLF
TRBV2,TRBJ2-1,TRBD2,ASIAGGINEQF
TRBV7-3,TRBJ1-1,.,ASSLAPGTEAF
TRBV7-9,TRBJ2-3,.,ASSPDSPSTDTQY
TRBV6-5,TRBJ1-1,.,ASSSTKGLTNTEAF
TRBV10-3,TRBJ1-3,.,AISERAGADGNTIY
TRBV3-1/TRBV3-2,TRBJ2-4,TRBD1,ASSQGFTGAY
TRBV5-1,TRBJ2-2,TRBD2,ASSVGLASWPGELF
TRBV27,TRBJ1-6,.,ASSSGTRGSSPLH
TRBV7-9,TRBJ2-3,.,ASSFVDGTYTQY
TRBV19,TRBJ1-6,.,ASSTGTRDYSPLH
TRBV2,TRBJ1-2,TRBD1,ASSEGQGRNYGYT
TRBV6-4,TRBJ1-5,TRBD1,ASSGQGAKVEPQH